Listed below are T cell receptor beta chains from one sample, sequenced in a study of CD8+CD57+ T cells in acquired aplastic anemia. TCRdb reprocessed the reads via MiXCR and lists one record per CDR3 protein. Of approximately 190,000 distinct CDR3 sequences in the sample, just under 50% were seen once. Sequences were obtained from sorted CD4+, CD8+, or CD8+CD57+ T cells (not recorded which) from PBMCs. These receptors all come from a human donor with aplastic anemia. Both conserved end residues are trimmed from each CDR3. Part of the rows lack a size; the others show once, few, many or a class for expanded clones.

TRBV10-3	TRBJ1-2	.	AIGRGVSDYGYT
TRBV20-1	TRBJ2-5	once	SARGGTVFGQTQY
TRBV2	TRBJ1-5	many	ASSEGSTPNQPQH
TRBV7-8	TRBJ2-7	.	ASSPGGFQGGEQY
TRBV4-3	TRBJ2-6	.	ASSHLDRSSGANVLT
TRBV7-3	TRBJ2-7	many	ASSVGGTYEQY
TRBV7-2	TRBJ1-2	once	ASSLAGLYGYT
TRBV7-9	TRBJ1-6	.	ASSWTGLNSPLH
TRBV20-1	TRBJ2-6	many	SARFGGSGANVLT
TRBV5-6	TRBJ1-5	.	AGSLDGNQPQH
TRBV6-1	TRBJ1-3	many	ASSQLLGNTIY
TRBV6-2/TRBV6-3	TRBJ2-7	many	ASSYWDEQY
TRBV20-1	TRBJ2-7	.	SVFSGVEQY
TRBV29-1	TRBJ1-1	.	SVIGEEAF
TRBV10-3	TRBJ2-1	.	AIRAWGELAWYNEQF
TRBV10-3	TRBJ2-7	.	AISESGQGPYSYEQY
TRBV20-1	TRBJ2-7	.	SARDRGQLYEQY
TRBV7-6	TRBJ1-3	.	ASSRGQGAVGNTIY
TRBV9	TRBJ2-3	.	ASSVDGTSTDTQY
TRBV2	TRBJ1-5	.	ASSLDRVNNQPQH
TRBV7-9	TRBJ1-1	.	ASSFRRDTEAF
TRBV9	TRBJ1-5	once	ASSVEGNSNQPQH
TRBV7-3	TRBJ2-7	.	ASSTNSGYEQY
TRBV20-1	TRBJ2-5	few	SARYERGVARY
TRBV5-6	TRBJ2-7	.	ASSLYFYSYSYEQY
TRBV20-1	TRBJ1-2	.	SASDLRTGSYGYT
TRBV10-3	TRBJ2-3	.	AISRQSTDTQY
TRBV5-4	TRBJ2-1	many	ASSFLSGGNEQF
TRBV7-9	TRBJ1-2	.	ASSSSGTEDGYT
TRBV2	TRBJ1-5	.	ASRPTGEEPQH
TRBV7-9	TRBJ1-5	many	ASSLKVNQPQH
TRBV5-8	TRBJ2-7	.	ASSRARTYEQY
TRBV19	TRBJ1-2	many	ASRINRGRIYGYT
TRBV24-1	TRBJ1-2	.	ATSDSDRGHGYT
TRBV7-2	TRBJ2-1	many	ASSPGTRIHEQF
TRBV7-9	TRBJ2-5	.	ASSPSRNQETQY
TRBV2	TRBJ2-2	.	ASSVAVDSPTNTGELF
TRBV29-1	TRBJ1-2	.	SVGGRDYGYT
TRBV24-1	TRBJ2-1	.	ATEDYLYNEQF
TRBV6-5	TRBJ1-1	.	ASSYPGQEAF
TRBV30	TRBJ1-5	.	AWSVRWTAYQPQH
TRBV20-1	TRBJ1-2	many	SAREGQGLVDGYT
TRBV24-1	TRBJ1-2	many	ATSVTENYGYT
TRBV7-8	TRBJ2-7	.	ASSLVGSGFSYEQY
TRBV19	TRBJ2-5	few	ASSASRYQETQY
TRBV5-1	TRBJ1-2	.	ASSSDPYGYT
TRBV19	TRBJ2-5	.	ASSRTGERQETQY
TRBV24-1	TRBJ2-2	.	ATSTRTSGVSGELF